The clone carrying this T cell receptor beta chain has only a few counts. The target antigen is unknown. The time point was: newly diagnosed GD, antithyroid drugs for less than 3 months. PBMCs were the source of the RNA used for TCR sequencing. This entry is derived from a study of regulatory T cells in long-lasting Graves disease. Study findings and constraints: More public clonotypes were shared by persistent patients (under 3,000) than by new patients (approximately 1,000).

CDR3 length: 15 amino acids. Germline lookup yields CDR1 SGHVS and CDR2 FQNEAQ. The J segment lost 5 bases and the V segment lost 5 bases, leaving 6 bases of the junction unmatched. Sequencing libraries for TCR beta were prepared with iRepertoire HTBI primers and Arm-PCR of CDR3 regions. TCRdb redid the calling of the multiplex PCR reads with MiXCR, one entry per CDR3 protein. Among 560,000 or so distinct CDR3 sequences listed, roughly a sixth were seen once. The same sample was also studied in work on T cells in Graves' hyperthyroidism and ophthalmopathy. That paper adds: During a first-round RT-PCR of the TCR CDR3, the HTBI primer set was used. In blood, most of the thyroid clonotypes expanded above 0.001 were also present. The model identified upcoming ophthalmopathy a median approximately six months ahead of onset.

The gene calls are TRBV7-8 and TRBJ1-4; 9 bases match TRBD1. This TCR derives from a man aged 18 to 35 with Graves disease. The material sequenced was peripheral blood mononuclear cells (PBMCs), taken at new diagnosis, from a patient treated with antithyroid drugs. The DNA of the CDR3 is TGTGCCAGCAGCACAGGGACAGGGTTAAATGAAAAACTGTTTTTT. Translated, it gives CASSTGTGLNEKLFF.